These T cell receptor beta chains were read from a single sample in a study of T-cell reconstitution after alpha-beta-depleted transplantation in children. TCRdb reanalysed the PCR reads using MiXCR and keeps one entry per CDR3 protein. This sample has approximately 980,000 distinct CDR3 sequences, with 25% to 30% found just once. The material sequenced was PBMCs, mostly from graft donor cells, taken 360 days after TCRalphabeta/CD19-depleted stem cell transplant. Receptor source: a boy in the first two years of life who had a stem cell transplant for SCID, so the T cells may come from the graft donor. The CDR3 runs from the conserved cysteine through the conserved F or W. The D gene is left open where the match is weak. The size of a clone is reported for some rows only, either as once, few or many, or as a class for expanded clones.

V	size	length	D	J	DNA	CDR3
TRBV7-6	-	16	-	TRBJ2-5	TGTGCCAGCAGCCCAGAGGGGACTTCCTACCAAGAGACCCAGTACTTC	CASSPEGTSYQETQYF
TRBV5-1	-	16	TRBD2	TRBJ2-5	TGCGCCAGCAGCTTGGTGGTACTAGCGGGGGAAGAGACCCAGTACTTC	CASSLVVLAGEETQYF
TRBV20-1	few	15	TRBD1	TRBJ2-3	TGCAGTGCTTATACAGGGGGCGCTGGGACAGATACGCAGTATTTT	CSAYTGGAGTDTQYF
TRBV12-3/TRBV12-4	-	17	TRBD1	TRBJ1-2	TGTGCCAGCAGTCTCCGGGACAGGGGGCGCCGGGGGGATGGCTACACCTTC	CASSLRDRGRRGDGYTF
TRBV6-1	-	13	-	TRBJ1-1	TGTGCCACAGAAAAACGGGGGAACACTGAAGCTTTCTTT	CATEKRGNTEAFF
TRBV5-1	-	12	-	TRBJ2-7	TGCGCCAGCGGGGACTTAACCTACGAGCAGTACTTC	CASGDLTYEQYF
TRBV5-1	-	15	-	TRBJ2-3	TGCGCCAGCAGCTTGGGGGGACCCCTCACAGATACGCAGTATTTT	CASSLGGPLTDTQYF
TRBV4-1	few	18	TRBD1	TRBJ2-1	TGCGCCAGCAGCCAAGGCGGGAACAGGGGGCGTATAGACAATGAGCAGTTCTTC	CASSQGGNRGRIDNEQFF
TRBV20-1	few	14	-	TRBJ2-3	TGCAGTGCTTCTCATGACTCTAGCACAGATACGCAGTATTTT	CSASHDSSTDTQYF
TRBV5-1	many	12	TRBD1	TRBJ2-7	TGTGCCAGCAGCCTAACAGGGGGCGAGCAGTACTTC	CASSLTGGEQYF
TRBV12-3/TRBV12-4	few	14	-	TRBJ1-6	TGTGCCAGCAGTTTAATGGGGAGGCATTCACCCCTCCACTTT	CASSLMGRHSPLHF
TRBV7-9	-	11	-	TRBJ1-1	TGTGCCAGCAGCGGTACTTTAGAGGCTTTCTTT	CASSGTLEAFF
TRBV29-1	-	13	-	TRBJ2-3	TGCAGCGTTGCCTCGGACGCGAGGGATACGCAGTATTTT	CSVASDARDTQYF
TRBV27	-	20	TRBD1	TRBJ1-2	TGTGCCAGCAGTTTTGGAGTGGGCGGGACTGCAGGGGGGCCAGGCTATGGCTACACCTTC	CASSFGVGGTAGGPGYGYTF
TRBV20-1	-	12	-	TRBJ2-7	TGCAGTGCTAGGGTGTCAGACTACGAGCAGTACTTC	CSARVSDYEQYF
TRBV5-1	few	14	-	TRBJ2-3	TGCGCCATGGCACCACCTAAAGGCACAGATACGCAGTATTTT	CAMAPPKGTDTQYF
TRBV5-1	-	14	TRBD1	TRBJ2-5	TGCGCCAGCTCCAGACCGGGACAGGCCGAGACCCAGTACTTC	CASSRPGQAETQYF
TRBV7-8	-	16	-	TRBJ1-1	TGTGCCAGCAGCTTAGCGGGTTGGGGGGGAAGATCTGAAGCTTTCTTT	CASSLAGWGGRSEAFF